The clone carrying this T cell receptor beta chain has a count of ten or more. The germline gives CDR1 MNHNS, CDR2 SASEGT. This CDR3 spans 13 amino acids. Trimming removed 2 bases at V and 7 bases at J, with 8 bases between. This sample stems from a study of blood T cells in healthy people across ages. The authors ran a second PCR of roughly 6 to 12 cycles using a sample-barcoded 5' primer and a J-beta primer mix. In TCRdb, the 5' RACE reads were re-called with MiXCR into one record per CDR3 protein. The sample holds hundreds of thousands of distinct CDR3 sequences, roughly half seen once. Sequenced sample: blood. V is TRBV6-1 and J is TRBJ1-4, with a weak D call TRBD1 (5 bases). The TCR sequence derives from a woman older than 75 in good health. CDR3 sequence: CASSESGGEKLFF. CDR3 nucleotides: TGTGCCAGCAGTGAATCCGGGGGTGAAAAACTGTTTTTT.